The 2 T cell receptor beta chains below come from one sample, sequenced in a study of technical replicates of blood from several donors. Assay: immunoSEQ multiplex PCR; the TCRdb copy retains only in-frame clones and omits some. The repertoire consists of tens of thousands of clones, with 88% occurring once and the leading ten covering around 4.6%. What was sequenced was PBMCs. These receptor sequences come from a human donor in good health. Some clones in this sample may be carry-over from other donors' samples.

The V and J genes are TRBV7-3 and TRBJ2-2; a weak D match, TRBD1 (5 bases). Trimming removed 5 bases at V and 6 bases at J, with 10 bases between. The germline V gene encodes CDR1 SGHTA and CDR2 FQGTGA. The CDR3 spans 13 residues. CDR3 in amino acids: CASSLQGSGELFF. CDR3 nucleotide sequence: TGTGCCAGCAGCCTCCAGGGTTCCGGGGAGCTGTTTTTT.

V is TRBV30 and J is TRBJ1-1; 8 bases match TRBD1. The V segment lost 7 bases and the J segment 5 bases; nucleotides outside the gene matches: 6. The CDR3 covers 12 residues. The V gene's germline CDR1 is GTSNPN and CDR2 SVGIG (reference sequence). In DNA form, the CDR3 reads TGTGCCTTTGACAGGGGAGGTACTGAAGCTTTCTTT. This sequence encodes CAFDRGGTEAFF.